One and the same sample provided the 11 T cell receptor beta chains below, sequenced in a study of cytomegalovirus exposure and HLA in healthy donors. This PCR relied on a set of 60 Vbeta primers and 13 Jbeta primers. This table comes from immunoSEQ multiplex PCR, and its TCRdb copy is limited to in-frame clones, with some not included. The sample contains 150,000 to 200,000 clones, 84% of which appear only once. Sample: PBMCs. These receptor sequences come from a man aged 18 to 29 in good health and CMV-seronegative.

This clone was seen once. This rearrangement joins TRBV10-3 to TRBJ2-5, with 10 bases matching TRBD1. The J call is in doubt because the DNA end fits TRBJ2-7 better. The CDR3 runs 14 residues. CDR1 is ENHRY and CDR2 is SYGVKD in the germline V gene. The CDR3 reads CAISPGQGFYEQYF. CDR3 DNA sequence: TGTGCCATCAGCCCGGGACAGGGGTTTTACGAGCAGTACTTC.

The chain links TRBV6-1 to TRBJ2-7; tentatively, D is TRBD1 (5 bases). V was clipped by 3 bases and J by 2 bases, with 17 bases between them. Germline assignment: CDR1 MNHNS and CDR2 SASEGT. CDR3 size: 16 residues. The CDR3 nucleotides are TGTGCCAGCAGTGACCACAGGACAACCCTTACCTACGAGCAGTACTTC. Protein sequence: CASSDHRTTLTYEQYF.

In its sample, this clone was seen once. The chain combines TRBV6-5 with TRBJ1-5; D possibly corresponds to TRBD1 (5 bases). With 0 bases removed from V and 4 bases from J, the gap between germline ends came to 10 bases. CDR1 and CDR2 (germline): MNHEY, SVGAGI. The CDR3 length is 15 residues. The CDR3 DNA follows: TGTGCCAGCAGTTACTCGGGGCAGTTGAATCAGCCCCAGCATTTT. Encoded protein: CASSYSGQLNQPQHF.

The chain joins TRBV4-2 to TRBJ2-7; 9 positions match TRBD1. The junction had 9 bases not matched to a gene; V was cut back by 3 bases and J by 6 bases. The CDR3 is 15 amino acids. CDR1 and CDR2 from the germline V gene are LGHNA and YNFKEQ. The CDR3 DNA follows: TGTGCCAGCAGCCAGGATACAGGGGGCGCGGGCGAGCAGTACTTC. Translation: CASSQDTGGAGEQYF.

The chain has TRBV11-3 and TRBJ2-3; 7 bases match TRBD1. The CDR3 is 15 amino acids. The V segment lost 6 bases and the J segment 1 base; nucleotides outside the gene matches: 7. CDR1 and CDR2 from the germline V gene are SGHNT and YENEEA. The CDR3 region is CASRLGQAGTDTQYF. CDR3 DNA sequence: TGTGCCAGCAGACTAGGACAGGCCGGCACAGATACGCAGTATTTT.

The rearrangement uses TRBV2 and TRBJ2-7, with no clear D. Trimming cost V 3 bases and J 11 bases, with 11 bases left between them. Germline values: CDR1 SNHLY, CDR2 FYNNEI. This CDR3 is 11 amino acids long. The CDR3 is CASSEQQVEYF. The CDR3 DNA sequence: TGTGCCAGCAGTGAGCAACAAGTGGAGTACTTC.

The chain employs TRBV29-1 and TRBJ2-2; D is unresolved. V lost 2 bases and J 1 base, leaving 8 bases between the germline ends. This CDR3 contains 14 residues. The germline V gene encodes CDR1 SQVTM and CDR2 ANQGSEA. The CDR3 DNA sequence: TGCAGCGTTGAAATCCAGCGGAACACCGGGGAGCTGTTTTTT. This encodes CSVEIQRNTGELFF.

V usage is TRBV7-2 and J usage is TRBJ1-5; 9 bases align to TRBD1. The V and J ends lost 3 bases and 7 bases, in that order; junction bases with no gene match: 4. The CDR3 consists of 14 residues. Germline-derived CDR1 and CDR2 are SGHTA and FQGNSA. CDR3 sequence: CASSFGQGRQPQHF. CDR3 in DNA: TGTGCCAGCAGCTTCGGACAGGGGCGCCAGCCCCAGCATTTT.

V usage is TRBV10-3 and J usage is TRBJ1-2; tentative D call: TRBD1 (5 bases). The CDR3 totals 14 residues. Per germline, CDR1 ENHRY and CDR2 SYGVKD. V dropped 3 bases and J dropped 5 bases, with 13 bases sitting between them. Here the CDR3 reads CAISDFLDSYGYTF. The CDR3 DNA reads TGTGCCATCAGTGATTTCCTCGACAGTTATGGCTACACCTTC.

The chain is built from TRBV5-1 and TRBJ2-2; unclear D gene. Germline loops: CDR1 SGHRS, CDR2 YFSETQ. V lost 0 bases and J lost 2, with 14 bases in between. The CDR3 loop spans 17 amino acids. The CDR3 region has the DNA TGCGCCAGCAGCTTGGTGGTAGTTACAGAAAACACCGGGGAGCTGTTTTTT. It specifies CASSLVVVTENTGELFF.

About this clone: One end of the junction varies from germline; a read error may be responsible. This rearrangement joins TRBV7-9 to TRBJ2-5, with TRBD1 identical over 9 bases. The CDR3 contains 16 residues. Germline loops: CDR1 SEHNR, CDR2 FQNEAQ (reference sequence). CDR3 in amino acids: CSSSSTGGAGRETQYF. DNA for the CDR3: TGTTCCAGCAGCTCCACAGGGGGCGCAGGACGGGAGACCCAGTACTTC.